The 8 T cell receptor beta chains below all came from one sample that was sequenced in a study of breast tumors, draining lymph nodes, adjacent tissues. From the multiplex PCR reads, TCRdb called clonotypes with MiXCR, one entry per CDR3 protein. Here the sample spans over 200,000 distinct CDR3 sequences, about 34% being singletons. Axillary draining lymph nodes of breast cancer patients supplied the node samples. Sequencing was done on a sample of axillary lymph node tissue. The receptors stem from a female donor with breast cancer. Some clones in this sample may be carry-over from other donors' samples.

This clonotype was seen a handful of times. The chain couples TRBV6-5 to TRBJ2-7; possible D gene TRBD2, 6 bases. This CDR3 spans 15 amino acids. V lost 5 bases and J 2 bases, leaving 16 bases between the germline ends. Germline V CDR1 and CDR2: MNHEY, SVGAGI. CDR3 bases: TGTGCCAGCAGTCACGACCGGACTAATACCTACGAGCAGTACTTC. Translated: CASSHDRTNTYEQYF.

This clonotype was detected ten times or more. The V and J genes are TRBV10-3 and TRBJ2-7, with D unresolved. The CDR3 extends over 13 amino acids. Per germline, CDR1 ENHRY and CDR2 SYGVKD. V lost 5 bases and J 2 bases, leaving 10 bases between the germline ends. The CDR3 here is CAISFAEAYEQYF. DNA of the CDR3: TGTGCCATCAGTTTTGCGGAAGCCTACGAGCAGTACTTC.

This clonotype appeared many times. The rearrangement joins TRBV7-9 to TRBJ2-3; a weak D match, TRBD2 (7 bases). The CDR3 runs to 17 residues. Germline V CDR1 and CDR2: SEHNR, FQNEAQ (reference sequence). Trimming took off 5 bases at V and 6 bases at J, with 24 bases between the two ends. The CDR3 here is CASSRDRGTRGADTQYF. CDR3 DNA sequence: TGTGCCAGCAGCCGGGATCGAGGGACTCGGGGGGCGGATACGCAGTATTTT.

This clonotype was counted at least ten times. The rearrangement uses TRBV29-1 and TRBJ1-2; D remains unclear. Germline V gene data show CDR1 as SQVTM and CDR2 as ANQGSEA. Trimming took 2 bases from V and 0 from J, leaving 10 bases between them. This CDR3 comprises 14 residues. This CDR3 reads CSVESQQTNYGYTF. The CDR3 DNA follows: TGCAGCGTTGAAAGTCAACAGACTAACTATGGCTACACCTTC. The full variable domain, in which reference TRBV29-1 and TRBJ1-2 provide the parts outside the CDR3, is SAVISQKPSRDICQRGTSLTIQCQVDSQVTMMFWYRQQPGQSLTLIATANQGSEATYESGFVIDKFPISRPNLTFSTLTVSNMSPEDSSIYLCSVESQQTNYGYTFGSGTRLTVV.

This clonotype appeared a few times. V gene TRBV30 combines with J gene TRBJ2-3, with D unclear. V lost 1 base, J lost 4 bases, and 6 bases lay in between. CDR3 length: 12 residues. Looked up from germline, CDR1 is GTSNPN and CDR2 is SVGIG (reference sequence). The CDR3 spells CAWSGRPDTQYF. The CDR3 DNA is TGTGCCTGGAGTGGGCGGCCAGATACGCAGTATTTT. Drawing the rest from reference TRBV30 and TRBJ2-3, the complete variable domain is SQTIHQWPATLVQPVGSPLSLECTVEGTSNPNLYWYRQAAGRGLQLLFYSVGIGQISSEVPQNLSASRPQDRQFILSSKKLLLSDSGFYLCAWSGRPDTQYFGPGTRLTVL.

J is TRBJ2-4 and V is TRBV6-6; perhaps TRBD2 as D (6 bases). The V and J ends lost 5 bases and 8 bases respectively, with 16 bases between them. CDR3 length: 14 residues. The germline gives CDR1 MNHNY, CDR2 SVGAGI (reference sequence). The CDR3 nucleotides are TGTGCCAGCAGTCACGGGCAGCCGGGAGACATTCAGTACTTC. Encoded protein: CASSHGQPGDIQYF.

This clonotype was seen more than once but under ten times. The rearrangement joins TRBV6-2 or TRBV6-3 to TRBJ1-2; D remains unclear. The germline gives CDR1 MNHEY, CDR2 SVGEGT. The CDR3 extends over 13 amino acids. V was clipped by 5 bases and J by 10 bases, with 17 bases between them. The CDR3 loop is CASSPTEDKTYTF. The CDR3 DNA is TGTGCCAGCAGTCCTACAGAAGATAAGACCTACACCTTC.

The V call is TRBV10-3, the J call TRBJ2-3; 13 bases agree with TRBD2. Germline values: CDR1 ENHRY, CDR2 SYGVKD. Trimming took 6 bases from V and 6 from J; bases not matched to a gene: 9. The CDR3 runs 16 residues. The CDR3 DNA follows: TGTGCCATCAGCCGGACTAGCGGGAGTGCCCGGGATACGCAGTATTTT. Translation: CAISRTSGSARDTQYF.